These 10 T cell receptor beta chains were sequenced from one sample in a study of shared clonotypes between healthy human individuals. The protocol was immunoSEQ multiplex PCR, while the TCRdb copy is restricted to in-frame clones and leaves out a portion. The profile shows some 2.1 million clones, 90% to 95% of them singletons. The specimen was naive CD4+ T cells sorted from blood. Subset reported: CD45RA+ positively selected. Every receptor here comes from a young man in good health.

This chain links TRBV4-1 with TRBJ2-4; a weak D match, TRBD1 (6 bases). Germline-derived CDR1 and CDR2 are MGHRA and YSYEKL. Between the trimmed V and J ends, which lost 4 bases and 6 bases, there was a span of 10 bases. This CDR3 is built from 13 residues. The CDR3 DNA is TGCGCCAGCAGCCTTAGAGGGGGAAACATTCAGTACTTC. Translating gives CASSLRGGNIQYF.

The chain carries TRBV11-2 and TRBJ1-2; D gene unclear. The V end was cut by 2 bases, the J end by 0 bases, with 7 bases between. The germline V gene encodes CDR1 SGHAT and CDR2 FQNNGV. The CDR3 contains 14 residues. CDR3 DNA sequence: TGTGCCAGCAGCTTACCTTCTGCTAACTATGGCTACACCTTC. Protein product: CASSLPSANYGYTF.

This clone came up once. The chain employs TRBV7-2 and TRBJ2-1, with TRBD2 matching 7 bases. The CDR3 is 15 residues long. J was trimmed by 3 bases and V by 10 bases; bases with no gene match: 12. In germline, CDR1 is SGHTA, CDR2 FQGNSA. CDR3 nucleotides: TGTGCCATTCCCGTCGGAGCGGGGTACTACAATGAGCAGTTCTTC. Its protein product is CAIPVGAGYYNEQFF.

The chain combines TRBV11-1 with TRBJ1-3; weak D call: TRBD1 (5 bases). V was cut by 4 bases and J by 0 bases, with 10 bases left in between. The CDR3 runs 15 residues. Germline V CDR1 and CDR2: SGHAT, FQDESV (reference sequence). The CDR3 here is CASSSGLTSGNTIYF. For the CDR3, the DNA is TGTGCCAGCAGCTCAGGGCTAACCTCTGGAAACACCATATATTTT.

The chain uses TRBV7-2 and TRBJ2-7; 8 bases are shared with TRBD2. This CDR3 spans 14 amino acids. J gave up 4 bases and V 1 base, and 3 bases lay outside the gene matches. Germline V lookup: CDR1 SGHTA, CDR2 FQGNSA. CDR3 nucleotides: TGTGCCAGCAGCTTAGTCGGGAGGGGTTACGAGCAGTACTTC. This codes for CASSLVGRGYEQYF.

The rearrangement joins TRBV27 to TRBJ2-7, with D hard to call. V lost 4 bases, J lost 7 bases, and 14 bases lay in between. Germline-derived CDR1 and CDR2 are MNHEY and SMNVEV (reference sequence). The CDR3 totals 13 residues. The CDR3 loop is CASSSVREREQYF. CDR3 DNA: TGTGCCAGCAGTTCCGTGCGCGAGAGGGAGCAGTACTTC.

This rearrangement joins TRBV7-2 to TRBJ2-7, with 8 nucleotides matching TRBD2. Germline CDR1 and CDR2: SGHTA and FQGNSA. With V trimmed by 6 bases and J by 1 base, 11 bases remained unmatched. CDR3 length: 16 residues. The DNA for the CDR3 is TGTGCCAGCAGATTGGTGGCGCTAGCGGGTTCCTACGAGCAGTACTTC. Translating it yields CASRLVALAGSYEQYF.

This CDR3 reads CASSQVPASRGTQYF. The CDR3 DNA sequence: TGCGCCAGCAGCCAAGTCCCCGCCTCGAGAGGTACGCAGTATTTT. V and J are TRBV4-1 and TRBJ2-3; D is undetermined. CDR1 is MGHRA and CDR2 is YSYEKL in the germline V gene. This CDR3 spans 15 amino acids. With 1 base removed from V and 8 bases from J, the gap between germline ends came to 16 bases.

On this clone: Additional DNA sequences in this sample encode the identical CDR3. V usage is TRBV19 and J usage is TRBJ1-1; 8 nucleotides agree with TRBD1. There are 13 residues in the CDR3. Germline CDR1 LNHDA, CDR2 SQIVND (reference sequence). V trimming: 6 bases; J trimming: 4 bases; junction bases outside the gene matches: 4. CDR3 protein: CASSGQGSTEAFF. CDR3 nucleotide sequence: TGTGCCAGTAGCGGACAGGGTAGCACTGAAGCTTTCTTT.

The rearrangement links TRBV7-2 to TRBJ1-6; D gene uncertain. The V gene lost 3 bases and the J gene lost 10 bases, with 19 bases spanning the gap. Looked up from germline, CDR1 is SGHTA and CDR2 is FQGNSA. The CDR3 has 16 residues. The CDR3 DNA is TGTGCCAGCAGCTTGGTTGACACTACCACCCACTCACCCCTCCACTTT. This sequence encodes CASSLVDTTTHSPLHF.